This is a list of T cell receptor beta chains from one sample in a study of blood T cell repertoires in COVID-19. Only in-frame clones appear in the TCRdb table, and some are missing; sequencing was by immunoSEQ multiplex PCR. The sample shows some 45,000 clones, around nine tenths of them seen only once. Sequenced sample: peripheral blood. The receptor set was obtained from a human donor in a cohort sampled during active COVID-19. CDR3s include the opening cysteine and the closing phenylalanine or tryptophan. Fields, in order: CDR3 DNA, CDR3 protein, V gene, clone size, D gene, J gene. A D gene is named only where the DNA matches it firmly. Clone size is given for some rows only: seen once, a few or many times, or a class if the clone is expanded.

TGCGCCAGCAGCTTCACAGGGGACGTTCAAGAAAAACTGTTTTTT | CASSFTGDVQEKLFF | TRBV5-1 | - | TRBD1 | TRBJ1-4
TGTGCCAGCAGCCCAGCCCAGAGGGATGTATACCACACAGATACGCAGTATTTT | CASSPAQRDVYHTDTQYF | TRBV21-1 | once | - | TRBJ2-3
TGTGCCAGCAGTGAAGCCCTAGCGGGGCGCTCCACAGATACGCAGTATTTT | CASSEALAGRSTDTQYF | TRBV6-1 | - | TRBD2 | TRBJ2-3
TGTGCCAGCAGCTTAATAGGGGGCAATGAGCAGTTCTTC | CASSLIGGNEQFF | TRBV7-3 | - | - | TRBJ2-1
TGTGCCAGCACCTTACGGGTCCCCGTAGATATTTACAATGAGCAGTTCTTC | CASTLRVPVDIYNEQFF | TRBV27 | - | - | TRBJ2-1
TGTGCCAGCAGCGGGGACAGCAGCACAGATACGCAGTATTTT | CASSGDSSTDTQYF | TRBV7-9 | - | TRBD1 | TRBJ2-3
TGTGCCAGCAGTTTATCGCGGGGACACACCATATATTTT | CASSLSRGHTIYF | TRBV27 | - | - | TRBJ1-3
TGTGCCAGCAGTGAATTGCGCGGGGGGGCTCAGCCCCAGCATTTT | CASSELRGGAQPQHF | TRBV2 | - | - | TRBJ1-5
TGCGCCAGCAGCTTGGACCCAACGGTTGAGCAGTTCTTC | CASSLDPTVEQFF | TRBV5-1 | few | - | TRBJ2-1
TGTGCCAGCAGCGAGGCGGGTACGTCTGGAAACACCATATATTTT | CASSEAGTSGNTIYF | TRBV25-1 | - | - | TRBJ1-3
TGTGCCAGCAGCCCGACACACAGGACCAACTATGGCTACACCTTC | CASSPTHRTNYGYTF | TRBV3-1/TRBV3-2 | - | - | TRBJ1-2
TGCGCCAGCAGCCCAAGACAGGGAACCTACGAGCAGTACTTC | CASSPRQGTYEQYF | TRBV5-1 | - | TRBD1 | TRBJ2-7
TGCGCCAGCAGCCCTATTGGGAGGGAAGAGACCCAGTACTTC | CASSPIGREETQYF | TRBV5-1 | - | TRBD2 | TRBJ2-5
TGTGCCAGCAGCTTAAGGGGGATGATAGACGCTAACTATGGCTACACCTTC | CASSLRGMIDANYGYTF | TRBV5-6 | - | - | TRBJ1-2
TGTGCCAGCAGCAAGGGACTAGCAGCCACCGGGGAGCTGTTTTTT | CASSKGLAATGELFF | TRBV21-1 | - | - | TRBJ2-2
TGTGCCAGCAGCCTGGGACAGGGGGCTCTCTACGAGCAGTACTTC | CASSLGQGALYEQYF | TRBV7-6 | - | TRBD1 | TRBJ2-7
TGTGCCAGCAGTCATGGACAGGGACAACGAGAGACCCAGTACTTC | CASSHGQGQRETQYF | TRBV2 | - | TRBD1 | TRBJ2-5
TGTGCCAGCACTTTCGGACAGGAGAACACTGAAGCTTTCTTT | CASTFGQENTEAFF | TRBV7-9 | - | TRBD1 | TRBJ1-1
TGTGCCTGGACACGGAATTCACCCCTCCACTTT | CAWTRNSPLHF | TRBV30 | - | - | TRBJ1-6
TGTGCTAGTGGTTTAGGACAGGAGAGCACAGATACGCAGTATTTT | CASGLGQESTDTQYF | TRBV12-5 | - | TRBD1 | TRBJ2-3
TGTGCCAGTAGTATAGCCGGCTACGAGCAGTACTTC | CASSIAGYEQYF | TRBV19 | - | - | TRBJ2-7
TGTGCCAGCAGCTTCAGGGGGCCCGACAGCTCCTACAATGAGCAGTTCTTC | CASSFRGPDSSYNEQFF | TRBV7-3 | - | TRBD1 | TRBJ2-1
TGCGCCAGCAGTGTTGGACTAGCGGGGGGGGGTGAGCAGTTCTTC | CASSVGLAGGGEQFF | TRBV10-1 | - | TRBD2 | TRBJ2-1
TGTGCCAGCAGCCAAGCCCCCCTAAATTCACCCCTCCACTTT | CASSQAPLNSPLHF | TRBV3-1/TRBV3-2 | - | - | TRBJ1-6
TGCGCCAGCAGGCAGGGGACAGGGGAGCAAGAGACCCAGTACTTC | CASRQGTGEQETQYF | TRBV5-1 | - | TRBD1 | TRBJ2-5
TGTGCCAGCAGCCCCAGGGTAGGGGGAAACTATGGCTACACCTTC | CASSPRVGGNYGYTF | TRBV5-6 | - | - | TRBJ1-2
TGTGCCAGCTCACCAGTGAAGGAGTACGAGCAGTACTTC | CASSPVKEYEQYF | TRBV18 | - | - | TRBJ2-7
TGTGCCACCAGTGACGCACTAGCGGGGGGGAACATTCAGTACTTC | CATSDALAGGNIQYF | TRBV24-1 | - | TRBD2 | TRBJ2-4
TGTGCCAGCAGCTTGGCCAGCTCAGTTAGGGGTCCGAACACTGAAGCTTTCTTT | CASSLASSVRGPNTEAFF | TRBV5-4 | - | - | TRBJ1-1
TGTGCCAGCAGTTTTACAGGGGGAGTTTCAGATACGCAGTATTTT | CASSFTGGVSDTQYF | TRBV6-5 | - | TRBD1 | TRBJ2-3
TGTGCCAGCAGTGATGGCCACGGGGATGGCTACACCTTC | CASSDGHGDGYTF | TRBV2 | - | - | TRBJ1-2
TGTGCCAGCAGCCATGATCTTCGACAGGGTAACTATGGCTACACCTTC | CASSHDLRQGNYGYTF | TRBV3-1/TRBV3-2 | few | TRBD1 | TRBJ1-2
TGTGCCAGCAGTTACCGGCGGGGGGTCACAGATACGCAGTATTTT | CASSYRRGVTDTQYF | TRBV6-5 | - | TRBD2 | TRBJ2-3
TGTGCCACCAGCGGGGACAGGGGCACTGAAGCTTTCTTT | CATSGDRGTEAFF | TRBV15 | once | TRBD1 | TRBJ1-1
TGTGCCAGCAGTCCTCGGTCCATGAACACTGAAGCTTTCTTT | CASSPRSMNTEAFF | TRBV28 | - | - | TRBJ1-1
TGCGCCAGCAGCAAGGGACAGGATAATTCACCCCTCCACTTT | CASSKGQDNSPLHF | TRBV5-1 | - | TRBD1 | TRBJ1-6
TGTGCCAGCAGCTTGGCCCGGGGTCGGGATTCACCCCTCCACTTT | CASSLARGRDSPLHF | TRBV5-4 | few | - | TRBJ1-6
TGTGCCAGCAGCCAAGACCGAGGAAGTTCTGTGCAGTACTTC | CASSQDRGSSVQYF | TRBV3-1/TRBV3-2 | - | - | TRBJ2-7
TGTGCCAGTACTCATACCGGGACAGAGGGCTACACCTTC | CASTHTGTEGYTF | TRBV19 | once | TRBD1 | TRBJ1-2
TGTGCCAGCAGCTTAGTAGCCGGGGGGCTATACAATGAGCAGTTCTTC | CASSLVAGGLYNEQFF | TRBV7-2 | - | - | TRBJ2-1
TGTGCCATCAGTGAGTCAACAGGGGTGAACACTGAAGCTTTCTTT | CAISESTGVNTEAFF | TRBV10-3 | few | TRBD1 | TRBJ1-1
TGTGCCAGCGGCCCCCGGGACAGCACTGGAAACACCATATATTTT | CASGPRDSTGNTIYF | TRBV6-5 | - | TRBD1 | TRBJ1-3
TGCAGTGCTAGTCAGGGCCGGTTGGGGAATCAGCCCCAGCATTTT | CSASQGRLGNQPQHF | TRBV20-1 | - | - | TRBJ1-5
TGTGCCAGCAGCCAAGCGGGACAGGGGAACGAGCAGTACTTC | CASSQAGQGNEQYF | TRBV3-1/TRBV3-2 | few | TRBD1 | TRBJ2-7
TGTGCCAGCAGTTACCTTTCGGAGACTAGGAACGAGCAGTACTTC | CASSYLSETRNEQYF | TRBV6-5 | - | - | TRBJ2-7
TGTGCCACCAGTGATTTGGGGGGGGACGGCTACACCTTC | CATSDLGGDGYTF | TRBV24-1 | - | - | TRBJ1-2
TGTGCCAGCAGCCAAGTCGTCTACGAGCAGTACTTC | CASSQVVYEQYF | TRBV3-1/TRBV3-2 | - | - | TRBJ2-7
TGTGCCAGCAGCTTAGAGGCTAGTGAGCAGTTCTTC | CASSLEASEQFF | TRBV7-9 | - | - | TRBJ2-1
TGTGCCTGGACGACAGGCGGTGGGTATGAGAACACTGAAGCTTTCTTT | CAWTTGGGYENTEAFF | TRBV30 | - | - | TRBJ1-1
TGTGCCAGCAGCCTACAGACAGGGAACACCGGGGAGCTGTTTTTT | CASSLQTGNTGELFF | TRBV7-3 | - | - | TRBJ2-2
TGTGCCAGCTCCCCTCAAGATGTAGCGGGGGTCCGTAATGAGCAGTTCTTC | CASSPQDVAGVRNEQFF | TRBV18 | - | TRBD2 | TRBJ2-1
TGTGCCAGCAGCTTAGCTTTTGGACAGGGGATTCAGATGAACACTGAAGCTTTCTTT | CASSLAFGQGIQMNTEAFF | TRBV11-2 | - | TRBD1 | TRBJ1-1
TGTGCCAGCAGCTCGAAGCGGGGGGGCGACTACGAGCAGTACTTC | CASSSKRGGDYEQYF | TRBV5-4 | once | TRBD2 | TRBJ2-7
TGTGCCAGCAGCGCGGAGTTTGTCAACACTGAAGCTTTCTTT | CASSAEFVNTEAFF | TRBV5-4 | - | - | TRBJ1-1
TGCGCCAGCAGCTTACAGGGGGCCGTACAGTTGAACACTGAAGCTTTCTTT | CASSLQGAVQLNTEAFF | TRBV5-1 | - | TRBD1 | TRBJ1-1
TGTGCCAGCAGCCCTCTCTTGTACAATGAGCAGTTCTTC | CASSPLLYNEQFF | TRBV14 | - | - | TRBJ2-1
TGTGCCAGCAGTTTAACCAGCTACGAGCAGTACTTC | CASSLTSYEQYF | TRBV12-3/TRBV12-4 | - | - | TRBJ2-7
TGTGCCAGCAGTGAACTGAAGCTCCCCCAGTTCTTC | CASSELKLPQFF | TRBV6-1 | - | - | TRBJ2-1
TGTGCCACCAGTGATTTCGGAGGGGGCGAGGGGACCTACAATGAGCAGTTCTTC | CATSDFGGGEGTYNEQFF | TRBV24-1 | - | - | TRBJ2-1
TGTGCCGGGGGACTAGCGAGATCCTACAATGAGCAGTTCTTC | CAGGLARSYNEQFF | TRBV2 | once | TRBD2 | TRBJ2-1